This entry lists 6 T cell receptor beta chains sequenced from one sample in a study of T-cell reconstitution after alpha-beta-depleted transplantation in children. Preparation of the TCRbeta library involved a method that used unique molecular identifiers. TCRdb fed the PCR reads into MiXCR, producing one record per CDR3 protein. The sample contains about 980,000 distinct CDR3 sequences, roughly 29% of which appear only once. This specimen was PBMCs, mostly from graft donor cells, taken 360 days after TCRalphabeta/CD19-depleted stem cell transplant. The receptors were gathered from a boy under two years old who had a stem cell transplant for SCID, so the T cells may come from the graft donor.

V is TRBV12-3 or TRBV12-4 and J is TRBJ2-1, with D tentatively TRBD1 or TRBD2 (5 bases each). V dropped 2 bases and J dropped 5 bases, with 13 bases sitting between them. There are 15 residues in the CDR3. The CDR3 DNA reads TGTGCCAGCAGTTTAACGGGACCCAGGGACAATGAGCAGTTCTTC. It encodes CASSLTGPRDNEQFF.

This clonotype was found a few times. J is TRBJ2-7 and V is TRBV20-1; no clear D gene. The CDR3 has 14 amino acids. The germline gives CDR1 DFQATT, CDR2 SNEGSKA (reference sequence). Trimming took 2 bases from V and 3 from J, leaving 14 bases between them. The CDR3 region is CSARHGGGGYEQYF. CDR3 DNA sequence: TGCAGTGCTAGACATGGTGGCGGTGGCTACGAGCAGTACTTC.

This clonotype appeared a few times. J is TRBJ1-5 and V is TRBV29-1, with a weak D call TRBD1 (6 bases). The germline V and J ends were trimmed by 1 base and 4 bases, with 8 bases remaining between them. The CDR3 sequence is 13 residues long. From germline, CDR1 is SQVTM and CDR2 ANQGSEA. Here the CDR3 reads CSVEVGQNQPQHF. The DNA for the CDR3 is TGCAGCGTTGAAGTCGGACAGAATCAGCCCCAGCATTTT.

This chain connects TRBV11-1 to TRBJ2-2; a possible D gene is TRBD2 (7 bases). V lost 1 base, J lost 0 bases, and 15 bases lay in between. The CDR3 extends over 18 amino acids. The germline CDR1 and CDR2 sequences are SGHAT and FQDESV (reference sequence). This CDR3 is CASSLGPAGASNTGELFF. CDR3 bases: TGTGCCAGCAGCTTAGGTCCGGCGGGGGCCTCGAACACCGGGGAGCTGTTTTTT.

The chain couples TRBV7-9 to TRBJ2-5; D not resolved. The germline V gene encodes CDR1 SEHNR and CDR2 FQNEAQ (reference sequence). Trimming removed 2 bases from V and 1 base from J, with 8 bases in between. The CDR3 totals 14 residues. Written as DNA, the CDR3 is TGTGCCAGCAGCTTAAGCCGACCCCAAGAGACCCAGTACTTC. Translated: CASSLSRPQETQYF.

This clonotype has just a few counts. J is TRBJ2-1 and V is TRBV12-3 or TRBV12-4, with 7 bases fitting TRBD1. This CDR3 contains 16 residues. V trimming: 6 bases; J trimming: 9 bases; junction bases outside the gene matches: 17. The CDR3 reads CASSTGTAPYNGEQFF. Here the CDR3 DNA reads TGTGCCAGCAGCACAGGGACAGCCCCCTACAATGGTGAGCAGTTCTTC.